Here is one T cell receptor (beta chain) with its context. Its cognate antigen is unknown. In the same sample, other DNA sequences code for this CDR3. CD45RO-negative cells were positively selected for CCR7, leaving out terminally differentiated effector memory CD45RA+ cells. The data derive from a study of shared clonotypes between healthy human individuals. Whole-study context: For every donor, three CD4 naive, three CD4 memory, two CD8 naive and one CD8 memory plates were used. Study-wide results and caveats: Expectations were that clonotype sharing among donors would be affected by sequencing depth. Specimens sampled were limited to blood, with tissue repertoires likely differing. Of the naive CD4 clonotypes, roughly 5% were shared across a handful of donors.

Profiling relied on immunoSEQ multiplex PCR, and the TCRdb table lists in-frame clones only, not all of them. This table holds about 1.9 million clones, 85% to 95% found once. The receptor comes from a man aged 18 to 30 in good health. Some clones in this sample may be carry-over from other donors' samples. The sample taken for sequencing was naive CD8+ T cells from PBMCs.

CDR3 region: CASSLVTSGSYEQYF. The CDR3 nucleotides are TGTGCCAGCAGCTTAGTCACTAGCGGGAGCTACGAGCAGTACTTC. The chain couples TRBV11-2 to TRBJ2-7; 11 bases line up with TRBD2. V shed 1 base, J shed 3 bases, and the junction held 2 bases outside the gene matches. CDR3 length: 15 residues. Per the germline V gene, CDR1 is SGHAT and CDR2 is FQNNGV.